This TCR beta chain is drawn from a study of CD8+CD57+ T cells in acquired aplastic anemia. Study-wide background: Isolated CD4+ and CD8+ cells, once sorted, yielded DNA averaging around 2.9 ug.

An expansion of CD8+CD57+ cells by flow cytometry had been shown in patients chosen for sequencing. Both TCR beta VDJ combination and CDR3 sequence profiling were carried out. Genomic DNA was the template for this profiling. TCRdb passed the reads through MiXCR, listing each CDR3 protein once. The sample contains about 240,000 distinct CDR3 sequences, around half of which appear only once. Per germline, CDR1 LNHDA and CDR2 SQIVND (reference sequence). Trimming pared 5 bases from V and 3 bases from J, leaving 18 bases between. CDR3 size: 16 residues. General study points: There were over 25 CD8+ CDR3 sequences that occurred in both patients and controls.

Of note for this clonotype: The antigen remains undetermined.

This chain uses TRBV19 with TRBJ2-3, with D perhaps TRBD1 or TRBD2 (6 bases each). The receptor's source is a human donor with aplastic anemia. Sequences were obtained from sorted CD4+, CD8+, or CD8+CD57+ T cells (not recorded which) from PBMCs. The CDR3 DNA reads as TGTGCCAGTAGTTTGCGACTAGGGGGTTGGACAGATACGCAGTATTTT. Translation gives CASSLRLGGWTDTQYF.